The 29 T cell receptor beta chains listed next were all sequenced from one sample in a study of T cell changes during pregnancy in multiple sclerosis. TCRdb's table, derived via immunoSEQ multiplex PCR, lists solely in-frame clones and lacks some. The table includes 90,000 to 95,000 clones, roughly 90% detected once. This specimen was peripheral blood, taken before pregnancy. Receptors were obtained from a female donor with multiple sclerosis, enrolled in a pregnancy study.

The V gene is TRBV6-5, the J gene TRBJ2-3; D not resolved. The CDR3 is 16 amino acids. The ends were cut back, 0 bases at V and 2 bases at J, with 12 bases in the middle. The V gene's germline CDR1 is MNHEY and CDR2 SVGAGI. In DNA form, the CDR3 reads TGTGCCAGCAGTTACTCGAGGCCGACCTCCACAGATACGCAGTATTTT. The encoded protein is CASSYSRPTSTDTQYF.

CDR3 amino acids: CASSLQAGGTSTDTQYF. As DNA, the CDR3 is TGTGCCAGCAGCTTACAGGCAGGGGGTACTAGCACAGATACGCAGTATTTT. The rearrangement joins TRBV7-6 to TRBJ2-3; 7 bases are a match to TRBD1. V lost 2 bases, J lost 0 bases, and 8 bases stayed unmatched. Per germline, CDR1 SGHVS and CDR2 FNYEAQ. This CDR3 is 17 amino acids long.

The V call is TRBV6-1, the J call TRBJ2-7; the D is unclear. CDR1 and CDR2 from the germline V gene are MNHNS and SASEGT. Trimming left V 2 bases short and J 2 bases short, with 7 bases between. The CDR3 is made up of 13 amino acids. CDR3 coding DNA: TGTGCCAGCAGTGAACGAGGCCCCTACGAGCAGTACTTC. Protein product: CASSERGPYEQYF.

In the case of this clone: Additional DNA sequences in this sample encode the identical CDR3. J is TRBJ2-5 and V is TRBV9; a possible D gene is TRBD2 (6 bases). The CDR3 contains 15 residues. The germline V gene has CDR1 SGDLS and CDR2 YYNGEE. Trimming cost V 0 bases and J 5 bases, with 14 bases left between them. CDR3 sequence reads: CASSVGVGGRETQYF. DNA for the CDR3: TGTGCCAGCAGCGTAGGAGTGGGGGGTAGGGAGACCCAGTACTTC.

This chain's CDR3 is CASSLGRMKNSLSYEQYF. DNA of the CDR3: TGTGCCAGCAGCTTAGGCCGAATGAAAAACAGCCTCTCCTACGAGCAGTACTTC. This chain links TRBV13 with TRBJ2-7; D remains ambiguous. Trimming removed 0 bases from V and 0 bases from J, with 18 bases in between. Germline CDR1 and CDR2: PRHDT and FYEKMQ (reference sequence). This CDR3 has 18 amino acids.

V usage is TRBV13 and J usage is TRBJ2-7; a possible D gene is TRBD1 (5 bases). CDR1 and CDR2 from the germline V gene are PRHDT and FYEKMQ (reference sequence). Between the trimmed V and J ends, which lost 5 bases and 5 bases, there was a span of 7 bases. The CDR3 loop spans 11 amino acids. CDR3 sequence reads: CASSQGDEQYF. CDR3 in DNA: TGTGCCAGCAGCCAAGGGGACGAGCAGTACTTC.

The V call is TRBV7-3, the J call TRBJ2-1; 9 nucleotides align to TRBD1. The CDR3 is 17 residues long. With 7 bases clipped from V and 5 bases from J, the junction kept 15 bases outside the gene matches. Germline V gives CDR1 SGHTA, CDR2 FQGTGA. The CDR3: CASTPQAGTGMNNEQFF. The CDR3 DNA is TGTGCCAGCACCCCTCAGGCCGGGACAGGGATGAACAATGAGCAGTTCTTC.

V gene TRBV27 combines with J gene TRBJ2-1, with 10 nucleotides matching TRBD1. V shed 7 bases, J shed 7 bases, and the junction held 13 bases outside the gene matches. The CDR3 sequence is 16 residues long. The germline CDR1 and CDR2 sequences are MNHEY and SMNVEV (reference sequence). CDR3 in DNA: TGTGCCAGCACTAAACTAGGGACAGGGGTAGGGAATGAGCAGTTCTTC. Amino acids: CASTKLGTGVGNEQFF.

V and J are TRBV7-3 and TRBJ1-1, with unresolved D. Per germline, CDR1 SGHTA and CDR2 FQGTGA. V was clipped by 3 bases and J by 6 bases, with 14 bases between them. The CDR3 runs 14 residues. The CDR3 bases are TGTGCCAGCAGCTTCATATCTCTATACGCTGAAGCTTTCTTT. Protein: CASSFISLYAEAFF.

V is TRBV5-5 and J is TRBJ2-3, with 7 positions matching TRBD1. J was trimmed by 1 base and V by 0 bases; bases with no gene match: 2. The germline V gene encodes CDR1 SGHKS and CDR2 YYEKEE (reference sequence). This CDR3 has 15 residues. The CDR3 spells CASSLGDSGTDTQYF. CDR3 DNA: TGTGCCAGCAGCTTGGGGGACAGCGGCACAGATACGCAGTATTTT.

The V gene is TRBV9, the J gene TRBJ2-1; D is perhaps TRBD2 (6 bases). The CDR3 has 14 residues. Trimming shortened V by 4 bases and J by 1 base, and 9 bases separated the two germline ends. Per the germline V gene, CDR1 is SGDLS and CDR2 is YYNGEE. The CDR3 is CASSPRGSYNEQFF. DNA of the CDR3: TGTGCCAGCAGCCCCCGGGGGTCCTACAATGAGCAGTTCTTC.

The genes are TRBV19 and TRBJ2-1, with D perhaps TRBD2 (5 bases). V was cut by 5 bases and J by 5 bases, with 13 bases left in between. This CDR3 spans 14 amino acids. The V gene's germline CDR1 is LNHDA and CDR2 SQIVND (reference sequence). The DNA for the CDR3 is TGTGCCAGTAGTCCCGGACTTCCCAACAATGAGCAGTTCTTC. This codes for CASSPGLPNNEQFF. Using reference TRBV19 and TRBJ2-1 for the parts outside the CDR3, the full variable domain is DGGITQSPKYLFRKEGQNVTLSCEQNLNHDAMYWYRQDPGQGLRLIYYSQIVNDFQKGDIAEGYSVSREKKESFPLTVTSAQKNPTAFYLCASSPGLPNNEQFFGPGTRLTVL.

For the CDR3, the DNA is TGTGCCACCAGCAGAGTCCAGTATCAGCCCCAGCATTTT. This gives the protein CATSRVQYQPQHF. The rearrangement links TRBV15 to TRBJ1-5; D ambiguous. Germline loops: CDR1 LNHNV, CDR2 YYDKDF (reference sequence). Trimming pared 1 base from V and 5 bases from J, leaving 6 bases between. This CDR3 has 13 residues.

This rearrangement joins TRBV27 to TRBJ1-5; the match to TRBD1 covers 9 bases. J gave up 7 bases and V 8 bases, and 6 bases lay outside the gene matches. In germline, CDR1 is MNHEY, CDR2 SMNVEV (reference sequence). The CDR3 length is 13 residues. CDR3 residues: CASGDRVSQPQHF. In DNA, the CDR3 is TGTGCCAGCGGGGACAGGGTCTCGCAGCCCCAGCATTTT.

V usage is TRBV18 and J usage is TRBJ2-3; possibly TRBD2 for D (6 bases). V shed 8 bases and J shed 3 bases, with 12 bases lying between them. Germline V gives CDR1 KGHSH, CDR2 LQKENI. The CDR3 runs to 13 residues. As DNA, the CDR3 is TGTGCCAGCCCCGAGAGCGGGACAGATACGCAGTATTTT. It codes for CASPESGTDTQYF.

Written as DNA, the CDR3 is TGTGCCAGCAGCGTAGAAGGCCTAGCGGGAGCGGGAGATACGCAGTATTTT. Translation gives CASSVEGLAGAGDTQYF. This chain uses TRBV9 with TRBJ2-3, with 10 bases lining up with TRBD2. The CDR3 consists of 17 residues. V lost 0 bases, J lost 5 bases, and 9 bases stayed unmatched. Germline V gene sequence: CDR1 SGDLS, CDR2 YYNGEE. The full variable domain, in which reference TRBV9 and TRBJ2-3 provide the parts outside the CDR3, is DSGVTQTPKHLITATGQRVTLRCSPRSGDLSVYWYQQSLDQGLQFLIQYYNGEERAKGNILERFSAQQFPDLHSELNLSSLELGDSALYFCASSVEGLAGAGDTQYFGPGTRLTVL.

This sequence joins TRBV4-2 and TRBJ2-1; TRBD2 aligns across 7 bases. The CDR3 is 15 residues long. The junction had 3 bases not matched to a gene; V was cut back by 0 bases and J by 4 bases. CDR1 and CDR2 from the germline V gene are LGHNA and YNFKEQ. Written as DNA, the CDR3 is TGTGCCAGCAGCCAAGAGACTAGCTCATACAATGAGCAGTTCTTC. Amino acid sequence: CASSQETSSYNEQFF.

This chain links TRBV28 with TRBJ2-7; D gene ambiguous. The length of the CDR3 is 14 residues. Looked up from germline, CDR1 is MDHEN and CDR2 is SYDVKM. V lost 6 bases and J lost 0, with 12 bases in between. Written as DNA, the CDR3 is TGTGCCAGCAGCTATACTCGGAGCTCCTACGAGCAGTACTTC. Translating it yields CASSYTRSSYEQYF.

This clone was observed a handful of times. The chain joins TRBV2 to TRBJ1-1, with D unclear. The CDR3 sequence is 13 residues long. The germline V gene has CDR1 SNHLY and CDR2 FYNNEI. V was clipped by 7 bases and J by 4 bases, with 13 bases between them. CDR3 residues: CASTGSPGTEAFF. The CDR3 DNA follows: TGTGCCAGCACCGGCAGCCCGGGCACTGAAGCTTTCTTT.

The CDR3 coding sequence is TGTGCCAGCAGTGAGACAGGGACGAGGGAGCAGTTCTTC. It yields the protein CASSETGTREQFF. The V gene is TRBV6-1, the J gene TRBJ2-1, with 7 nucleotides matching TRBD1. CDR3 length: 13 residues. J was trimmed by 10 bases and V by 3 bases; bases with no gene match: 6. Germline CDR1 and CDR2: MNHNS and SASEGT.

The chain uses TRBV10-3 and TRBJ2-7; 7 bases fit TRBD2. The CDR3 covers 16 residues. CDR1 ENHRY and CDR2 SYGVKD come from the germline V gene. The J segment lost 1 base and the V segment lost 1 base, leaving 7 bases of the junction unmatched. The CDR3 spells CAISEFSASGSYEQYF. The DNA of the CDR3 is TGTGCCATCAGTGAGTTTAGCGCTAGCGGATCCTACGAGCAGTACTTC.

The chain carries TRBV14 and TRBJ2-3; no clear D gene. V lost 3 bases and J lost 2, with 12 bases in between. The CDR3 is 15 amino acids. Germline loops: CDR1 SGHDN, CDR2 FVKESK. The CDR3 spells CASSQELEPTDTQYF. The CDR3 nucleotides read TGTGCCAGCAGCCAGGAGCTCGAGCCCACAGATACGCAGTATTTT.

The chain joins TRBV4-1 to TRBJ2-7; 9 nucleotides align to TRBD1. Losses at the gene ends were 5 bases for V and 2 bases for J; bases not matched to a gene: 7. CDR1 and CDR2 (germline): MGHRA, YSYEKL. The CDR3 loop spans 15 amino acids. The CDR3 here is CASSTRDRDTYEQYF. The CDR3 DNA reads as TGCGCCAGCAGCACCCGGGACAGGGATACCTACGAGCAGTACTTC.

This chain joins TRBV28 and TRBJ2-5, with D hard to call. The ends were cut back, 3 bases at V and 5 bases at J, with 16 bases in the middle. The CDR3 is 15 amino acids. Germline V lookup: CDR1 MDHEN, CDR2 SYDVKM. This CDR3 is CASSFARLSVETQYF. The CDR3 coding sequence is TGTGCCAGCAGTTTCGCCAGGCTCTCGGTTGAGACCCAGTACTTC.

This chain joins TRBV29-1 and TRBJ1-1, with a weak D call TRBD1 (6 bases). Trimming removed 6 bases at V and 4 bases at J, with 15 bases between. CDR3 length equals 13 residues. Germline lookup yields CDR1 SQVTM and CDR2 ANQGSEA. CDR3 loop: CSVVEGGSTEAFF. DNA of the CDR3: TGCAGCGTCGTCGAGGGGGGGAGCACTGAAGCTTTCTTT. The full variable domain, completed using reference TRBV29-1 and TRBJ1-1, is SAVISQKPSRDICQRGTSLTIQCQVDSQVTMMFWYRQQPGQSLTLIATANQGSEATYESGFVIDKFPISRPNLTFSTLTVSNMSPEDSSIYLCSVVEGGSTEAFFGQGTRLTVV.

This chain uses TRBV18 with TRBJ2-7, with D maybe TRBD1 (6 bases). This CDR3 is built from 13 residues. Germline V gene data show CDR1 as KGHSH and CDR2 as LQKENI. Trimming took off 4 bases at V and 4 bases at J, with 11 bases between the two ends. The CDR3 DNA reads as TGTGCCAGCTCACAGGGGGATGTGTACGAGCAGTACTTC. This sequence encodes CASSQGDVYEQYF.

This clone was seen just once. The chain couples TRBV4-3 to TRBJ1-2; D call uncertain. Germline assignment: CDR1 LGHNA and CDR2 YSLEER. The CDR3 totals 14 residues. The V end was cut by 1 base, the J end by 3 bases, with 9 bases between. As DNA, the CDR3 is TGCGCCAGCAGCCAAGTTCCAGCGGACTATGGCTACACCTTC. Translation: CASSQVPADYGYTF.

The genes are TRBV27 and TRBJ2-3; TRBD1 might be the D (5 bases). CDR3 length: 15 residues. The germline V and J ends were trimmed by 5 bases and 2 bases, with 14 bases remaining between them. Germline lookup yields CDR1 MNHEY and CDR2 SMNVEV (reference sequence). The CDR3 nucleotides read TGTGCCAGCAGTGTAGGGGCTCCTAACACAGATACGCAGTATTTT. Amino acid sequence: CASSVGAPNTDTQYF.

This chain uses TRBV14 with TRBJ2-7, with D maybe TRBD2 (6 bases). The CDR3 sequence is 15 residues long. With 3 bases removed from V and 0 bases from J, the gap between germline ends came to 12 bases. Germline CDR1 SGHDN, CDR2 FVKESK. The CDR3 region is CASSQGSSGSYEQYF. The CDR3 DNA is TGTGCCAGCAGCCAGGGAAGTAGCGGCTCCTACGAGCAGTACTTC.